A single sample is the source of the 28 T cell receptor beta chains below, sequenced in a study of blood T cell repertoires in COVID-19. Sequencing was performed with immunoSEQ multiplex PCR; in TCRdb, only in-frame clones are kept and a portion is missing. The sample consists of about 220,000 clones, more than 75% of them appearing once. Source material: peripheral blood. These receptor sequences come from a human donor in a cohort sampled during active COVID-19.

The chain recombines TRBV18 with TRBJ2-3; no clear D. In germline, CDR1 is KGHSH, CDR2 LQKENI. CDR3 size: 13 residues. The V end lost 0 bases, the J end lost 5 bases, and 6 bases lay between the germline ends. The CDR3 DNA sequence: TGTGCCAGCTCACCACCAGCTCTAGATACGCAGTATTTT. Translated, it gives CASSPPALDTQYF.

The chain is built from TRBV27 and TRBJ1-6, with 7 bases fitting TRBD1. CDR1 and CDR2 from the germline V gene are MNHEY and SMNVEV (reference sequence). Trimming took 6 bases from V and 4 from J; bases not matched to a gene: 6. The CDR3 spans 15 residues. The CDR3 protein is CASSPGTAYNSPLHF. The CDR3, as DNA: TGTGCCAGCAGCCCTGGGACAGCTTATAATTCACCCCTCCACTTT.

This chain's CDR3 is CASSITGWNSNQPQHF. In DNA form, the CDR3 reads TGTGCCAGTAGTATAACAGGATGGAATAGCAATCAGCCCCAGCATTTT. The V call is TRBV19, the J call TRBJ1-5; D possibly corresponds to TRBD1 (5 bases). The ends were cut back, 2 bases at V and 0 bases at J, with 11 bases in the middle. The CDR3 is 16 residues long. Germline V gene sequence: CDR1 LNHDA, CDR2 SQIVND (reference sequence).

The rearrangement links TRBV5-6 to TRBJ1-6, with D maybe TRBD1 (5 bases). V was shortened by 1 base and J by 0 bases, with 11 bases between the two germline ends. In germline, CDR1 is SGHDT, CDR2 YYEEEE. The CDR3 has 17 amino acids. The CDR3 nucleotides are TGTGCCAGCAGCTTGTGGGGCTCGGGCTCCTATAATTCACCCCTCCACTTT. It encodes CASSLWGSGSYNSPLHF.

V gene TRBV2 combines with J gene TRBJ2-7; D is perhaps TRBD1 (6 bases). Germline V gene data show CDR1 as SNHLY and CDR2 as FYNNEI. The V and J ends lost 6 bases and 3 bases respectively, with 12 bases between them. The CDR3 totals 13 residues. CDR3 sequence reads: CASSVDRSYEQYF. The DNA of the CDR3 is TGTGCCAGCAGCGTTGACAGGAGCTACGAGCAGTACTTC. Full variable domain (missing parts from reference TRBV2 and TRBJ2-7): EPEVTQTPSHQVTQMGQEVILRCVPISNHLYFYWYRQILGQKVEFLVSFYNNEISEKSEIFDDQFSVERPDGSNFTLKIRSTKLEDSAMYFCASSVDRSYEQYFGPGTRLTVT.

The J gene is TRBJ1-5, the V gene TRBV27; D perhaps matches TRBD1 (6 bases). This CDR3 has 16 residues. V was clipped by 3 bases and J by 2 bases, with 14 bases between them. Germline V gene lookup returns CDR1 MNHEY and CDR2 SMNVEV (reference sequence). Here the CDR3 DNA reads TGTGCCAGCAGTTTGCGACCACAGGGTCGCAATCAGCCCCAGCATTTT. It codes for CASSLRPQGRNQPQHF.

A single count supports this clone. The chain has TRBV24-1 and TRBJ1-2, with D tentatively TRBD1 (5 bases). Deletions cut 2 bases from V and 5 bases from J, with 11 bases between. The germline V gene has CDR1 KGHDR and CDR2 SFDVKD. This CDR3 is built from 14 residues. The CDR3 DNA reads TGTGCCACCAGTGATTGGGGCGGGGATTATGGCTACACCTTC. Amino acid sequence: CATSDWGGDYGYTF.

The chain employs TRBV3-1 (or the pseudogene TRBV3-2) and TRBJ2-2; D is undetermined. The CDR3 has 13 amino acids. The V gene's germline CDR1 is LGHDT and CDR2 YNNKEL (reference sequence). V lost 6 bases and J lost 6, with 11 bases in between. CDR3 sequence (DNA): TGTGCCAGCAGAAAGCCCCTGTCCGGGGAGCTGTTTTTT. Encoded protein: CASRKPLSGELFF.

CDR3 nucleotide sequence: TGTGCCAGCAGCCAATCGGACAGGGGGCTCAGGGGCTACACCTTC. Translation: CASSQSDRGLRGYTF. J is TRBJ1-2 and V is TRBV3-1 (or the pseudogene TRBV3-2), with 11 bases fitting TRBD1. The ends lost 2 bases at V and 8 bases at J; junction bases unmatched: 7. Germline V gene data show CDR1 as LGHDT and CDR2 as YNNKEL (reference sequence). This CDR3 comprises 15 residues.

This clone was recorded at least ten times. V gene TRBV7-8 combines with J gene TRBJ2-4; D is unresolved. The CDR3 totals 13 residues. V was trimmed by 2 bases and J by 8 bases, leaving 10 bases between them. The germline CDR1 and CDR2 sequences are SGHVS and FQNEAQ. The CDR3 loop reads CASSLKWADIQYF. The CDR3 coding sequence is TGTGCCAGCAGCTTAAAGTGGGCCGACATTCAGTACTTC.

The chain carries TRBV9 and TRBJ2-3; 10 nucleotides agree with TRBD2. Germline V gene data show CDR1 as SGDLS and CDR2 as YYNGEE. The CDR3 covers 15 residues. V dropped 1 base and J dropped 3; count of bases not matched to a gene: 2. CDR3 loop: CASSVIAGGTDTQYF. The CDR3 DNA is TGTGCCAGCAGCGTAATAGCGGGGGGAACAGATACGCAGTATTTT. The full variable domain, its missing parts supplied by reference TRBV9 and TRBJ2-3, is DSGVTQTPKHLITATGQRVTLRCSPRSGDLSVYWYQQSLDQGLQFLIQYYNGEERAKGNILERFSAQQFPDLHSELNLSSLELGDSALYFCASSVIAGGTDTQYFGPGTRLTVL.

The rearrangement uses TRBV18 and TRBJ2-2; D uncertain. The CDR3 loop spans 16 amino acids. V dropped 2 bases and J dropped 6 bases, with 16 bases sitting between them. Germline assignment: CDR1 KGHSH and CDR2 LQKENI. In DNA form, the CDR3 reads TGTGCCAGCTCACCAGTAAGGCGTCCCAGCGCCGGGGAGCTGTTTTTT. This codes for CASSPVRRPSAGELFF. Full variable domain (outside the CDR3, taken from reference TRBV18 and TRBJ2-2): NAGVMQNPRHLVRRRGQEARLRCSPMKGHSHVYWYRQLPEEGLKFMVYLQKENIIDESGMPKERFSAEFPKEGPSILRIQQVVRGDSAAYFCASSPVRRPSAGELFFGEGSRLTVL.

The J gene is TRBJ1-1, the V gene TRBV5-1; no clear D. The CDR3 runs 13 residues. CDR1 is SGHRS and CDR2 is YFSETQ in the germline V gene. V dropped 2 bases and J dropped 1 base, with 6 bases sitting between them. The CDR3 DNA sequence: TGCGCCAGCAGCTTCTGGCAGAACACTGAAGCTTTCTTT. Protein: CASSFWQNTEAFF. Full variable domain (rest looked up from reference TRBV5-1 and TRBJ1-1): KAGVTQTPRYLIKTRGQQVTLSCSPISGHRSVSWYQQTPGQGLQFLFEYFSETQRNKGNFPGRFSGRQFSNSRSEMNVSTLELGDSALYLCASSFWQNTEAFFGQGTRLTVV.

The chain carries TRBV5-5 and TRBJ2-1; 8 bases are shared with TRBD1. This CDR3 has 14 residues. CDR1 is SGHKS, CDR2 YYEKEE, per germline (reference sequence). J gave up 5 bases and V 5 bases, and 6 bases lay outside the gene matches. The CDR3 DNA reads TGTGCCAGCAGGGGGACAGGACTTAACAATGAGCAGTTCTTC. It translates to CASRGTGLNNEQFF.

This clone was observed a single time. The chain couples TRBV21-1 to TRBJ1-1; TRBD1 was called by the table and not checked on the DNA. TRBV21-1 is shown as a pseudogene. CDR3 size: 15 residues. CDR3 in amino acids: CASSNYFRGRTEAFF. In DNA form, the CDR3 reads TGTGCCAGCAGCAACTACTTCAGGGGGAGGACTGAAGCTTTCTTT.

The chain joins TRBV21-1 to TRBJ1-5; the table's D gene call, TRBD1, was not cross checked with the DNA. TRBV21-1 is recorded as a pseudogene. CDR3 size: 16 residues. CDR3 nucleotide sequence: TGTGCCAGCAGCAAAGGACAGGGGATACCGTGTCAGCCCCAGCATTTT. It codes for CASSKGQGIPCQPQHF.

The rearrangement joins TRBV11-2 to TRBJ2-2; no definite D call. The CDR3 length is 14 residues. Trimming pared 1 base from V and 3 bases from J, leaving 6 bases between. Germline CDR1 is SGHAT and CDR2 is FQNNGV. CDR3 nucleotide sequence: TGTGCCAGCAGCTTAGGAGGTGACACCGGGGAGCTGTTTTTT. Its protein is CASSLGGDTGELFF.

The chain has TRBV3-1 (or the pseudogene TRBV3-2) and TRBJ1-3; D is unclear. Per the germline V gene, CDR1 is LGHDT and CDR2 is YNNKEL (reference sequence). Trimming shortened V by 0 bases and J by 1 base, and 4 bases separated the two germline ends. CDR3 length equals 14 residues. The CDR3 loop is CASSQDMSGNTIYF. CDR3 DNA sequence: TGTGCCAGCAGCCAAGACATGTCTGGAAACACCATATATTTT.

The V call is TRBV19, the J call TRBJ2-7; 9 nucleotides align to TRBD1. The CDR3 covers 15 residues. The germline gives CDR1 LNHDA, CDR2 SQIVND (reference sequence). J was trimmed by 5 bases and V by 6 bases; bases with no gene match: 11. CDR3 in DNA: TGTGCCAGTAGAAGTCCCGGGACAGGGTTCCACGAGCAGTACTTC. Translating gives CASRSPGTGFHEQYF.

J is TRBJ2-1 and V is TRBV5-1; 8 positions match TRBD2. Trimming took 0 bases from V and 3 from J; bases not matched to a gene: 5. The CDR3 consists of 16 residues. Germline-derived CDR1 and CDR2 are SGHRS and YFSETQ. CDR3 nucleotide sequence: TGCGCCAGCAGCTTGGGTAGTAGCGGGGACTACAATGAGCAGTTCTTC. Translation gives CASSLGSSGDYNEQFF.

A single count supports this clone. The chain links TRBV11-2 to TRBJ1-2, with a tentative D call TRBD1 (5 bases). V was shortened by 6 bases and J by 7 bases, with 12 bases between the two germline ends. The CDR3 totals 12 residues. Germline values: CDR1 SGHAT, CDR2 FQNNGV. The CDR3 coding sequence is TGTGCCAGCAGTCCAGGGTTCGGTGGCTACACCTTC. Protein: CASSPGFGGYTF.

This clone was detected only once. The rearrangement links TRBV24-1 to TRBJ1-4; D uncertain. The CDR3 is 15 residues long. The V gene lost 2 bases and the J gene lost 7 bases, with 13 bases spanning the gap. CDR1 is KGHDR, CDR2 SFDVKD, per germline. The CDR3 spells CATSDSGFGVEKLFF. CDR3 coding DNA: TGTGCCACCAGTGATTCCGGATTCGGGGTTGAAAAACTGTTTTTT.

This clone came up a few times. The chain recombines TRBV12-3 or TRBV12-4 with TRBJ1-2; D is uncertain. The V and J ends lost 3 bases and 3 bases respectively, with 8 bases between them. This CDR3 spans 13 amino acids. This chain's CDR3 is CASSFTDDYGYTF. CDR3 bases: TGTGCCAGCAGTTTCACAGACGACTATGGCTACACCTTC.

This clone has just a few counts. This sequence joins TRBV19 and TRBJ1-4; no definite D call. Trimming took 5 bases from V and 8 from J, leaving 12 bases between them. CDR3 length: 13 residues. Germline V gives CDR1 LNHDA, CDR2 SQIVND (reference sequence). The CDR3 region has the DNA TGTGCCAGTAGTCGAGGGCCTGAAGAAAAACTGTTTTTT. This sequence encodes CASSRGPEEKLFF.

The V call is TRBV7-2, the J call TRBJ1-6; D unresolved. From germline, CDR1 is SGHTA and CDR2 FQGNSA. The CDR3 consists of 17 residues. Trimming stripped 5 bases from V and 2 bases from J, with 16 bases between. CDR3 residues: CASSAEGGFAYNSPLHF. CDR3 nucleotides: TGTGCCAGCAGCGCCGAGGGAGGGTTCGCCTATAATTCACCCCTCCACTTT.

The genes are TRBV9 and TRBJ2-1; 12 nucleotides agree with TRBD2. The V segment lost 4 bases and the J segment 8 bases; nucleotides outside the gene matches: 7. The CDR3 is 15 residues long. Germline values: CDR1 SGDLS, CDR2 YYNGEE. The CDR3 bases are TGTGCCAGCAGCCCATCTAGCGGGAGGGTGGATGAGCAGTTCTTC. Translation: CASSPSSGRVDEQFF.

This chain joins TRBV27 and TRBJ2-7, with TRBD1 matching 9 bases. CDR3 size: 17 residues. CDR1 is MNHEY and CDR2 is SMNVEV in the germline V gene (reference sequence). Germline trimming cut 0 bases from V and 4 bases from J; bases unmatched to any gene: 10. The DNA for the CDR3 is TGTGCCAGCAGTTTATCTCGCCCGGGACAGGGCCCGTACGAGCAGTACTTC. Translating gives CASSLSRPGQGPYEQYF.

The gene calls are TRBV6-1 and TRBJ1-2, with a weak D call TRBD1 (5 bases). Germline loops: CDR1 MNHNS, CDR2 SASEGT. This CDR3 comprises 17 residues. Trimming removed 3 bases at V and 6 bases at J, with 23 bases between. The CDR3 reads CASSDRREDRRGDGYTF. For the CDR3, the DNA is TGTGCCAGCAGTGACCGCCGCGAAGACCGGCGGGGGGATGGCTACACCTTC.